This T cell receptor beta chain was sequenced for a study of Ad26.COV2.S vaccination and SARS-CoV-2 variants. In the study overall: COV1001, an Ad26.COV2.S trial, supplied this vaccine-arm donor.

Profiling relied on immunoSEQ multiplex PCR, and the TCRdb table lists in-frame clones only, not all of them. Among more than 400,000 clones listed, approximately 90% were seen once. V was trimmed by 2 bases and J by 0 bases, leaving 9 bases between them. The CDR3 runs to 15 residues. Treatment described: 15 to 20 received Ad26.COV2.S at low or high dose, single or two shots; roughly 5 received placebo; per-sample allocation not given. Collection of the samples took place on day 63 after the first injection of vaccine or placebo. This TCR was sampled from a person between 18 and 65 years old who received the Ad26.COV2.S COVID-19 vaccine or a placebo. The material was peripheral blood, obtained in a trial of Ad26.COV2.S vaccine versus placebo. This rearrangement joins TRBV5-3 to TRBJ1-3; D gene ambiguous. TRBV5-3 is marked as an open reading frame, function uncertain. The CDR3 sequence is CARSLADSSGNTIYF. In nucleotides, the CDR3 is TGTGCCAGAAGCTTAGCTGATTCCTCTGGAAACACCATATATTTT.